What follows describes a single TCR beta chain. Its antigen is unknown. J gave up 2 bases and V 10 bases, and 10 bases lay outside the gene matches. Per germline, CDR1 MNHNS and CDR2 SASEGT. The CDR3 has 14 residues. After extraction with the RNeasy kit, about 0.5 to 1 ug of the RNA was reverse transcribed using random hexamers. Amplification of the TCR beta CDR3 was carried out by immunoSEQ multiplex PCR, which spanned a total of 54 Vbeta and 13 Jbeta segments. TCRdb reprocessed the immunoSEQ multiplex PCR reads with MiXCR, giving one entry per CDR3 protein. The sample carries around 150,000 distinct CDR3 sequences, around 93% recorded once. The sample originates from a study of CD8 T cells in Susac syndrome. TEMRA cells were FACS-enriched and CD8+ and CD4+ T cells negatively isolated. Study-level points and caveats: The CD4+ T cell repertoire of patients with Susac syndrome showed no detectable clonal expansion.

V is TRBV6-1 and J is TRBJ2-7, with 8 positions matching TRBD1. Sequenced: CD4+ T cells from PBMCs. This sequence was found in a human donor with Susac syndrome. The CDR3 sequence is CAISRTGTTYEQYF. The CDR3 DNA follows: TGTGCCATCAGCAGGACAGGGACAACCTACGAGCAGTACTTC.